This T cell receptor (beta chain) came from a study of shared clonotypes between healthy human individuals. This CDR3 spans 17 amino acids. The V and J ends lost 3 bases and 0 bases, in that order; junction bases with no gene match: 11. Germline V lookup: CDR1 SGDLS, CDR2 YYNGEE. The data were produced by immunoSEQ multiplex PCR, yet TCRdb's version contains in-frame clones alone and is incomplete. The table includes about 680,000 clones, around 73% detected once. Material: memory CD4+ T cells sorted from blood. Subset: CD45RA-negative fraction. The chain recombines TRBV9 with TRBJ2-7; TRBD1 matches at 8 bases. This sequence originates from a woman in her 30s in good health. CDR3 loop: CASSAQLTDRGSYEQYF. CDR3 DNA sequence: TGTGCCAGCAGCGCACAACTTACAGACAGGGGCTCCTACGAGCAGTACTTC.